This is a list of T cell receptor beta chains from one sample in a study of T cell clonotyping in hematopoietic cell transplantation. TCRdb keeps only in-frame clones here, not all; method: immunoSEQ multiplex PCR. The sample lists about 5,100 clones, 25% to 40% occurring once. This specimen was peripheral blood mononuclear cells, taken before stem cell transplant. The receptor source for this set is a man aged 45 to 65 with myelofibrosis. Some clones in this sample may be carry-over from other donors' samples. CDR3s include the opening cysteine and the closing phenylalanine or tryptophan. The order of the fields is D gene, V gene, J gene, CDR3 protein. D genes are given only for firm matches.

d_call: NA; v_call: TRBV5-6; j_call: TRBJ1-1; cdr3_aa: CASSLGQGSTEAFF
d_call: NA; v_call: TRBV30; j_call: TRBJ1-2; cdr3_aa: CAWSVVLAGGYTF
d_call: NA; v_call: TRBV5-6; j_call: TRBJ2-2; cdr3_aa: CASSSEPNTGELFF
d_call: NA; v_call: TRBV30; j_call: TRBJ1-5; cdr3_aa: CAWSLGGNQPQHF
d_call: TRBD1; v_call: TRBV30; j_call: TRBJ2-6; cdr3_aa: CAWSVFQGDLLSSGANVLTF
d_call: TRBD1; v_call: TRBV5-6; j_call: TRBJ1-2; cdr3_aa: CASSSGGFGYTF
d_call: TRBD1; v_call: TRBV6-5; j_call: TRBJ1-1; cdr3_aa: CASRGTGANEAFF
d_call: NA; v_call: TRBV30; j_call: TRBJ1-1; cdr3_aa: CAWSVLTEAFF
d_call: TRBD1; v_call: TRBV10-2; j_call: TRBJ2-1; cdr3_aa: CASRGTESYNEQFF
d_call: TRBD1; v_call: TRBV11-1; j_call: TRBJ2-3; cdr3_aa: CASSPYRGSTDTQYF
d_call: NA; v_call: TRBV6-5; j_call: TRBJ1-3; cdr3_aa: CASSRMGLTGNTIYF
d_call: NA; v_call: TRBV6-6; j_call: TRBJ2-7; cdr3_aa: CASSPSARPSYEQYF
d_call: TRBD1; v_call: TRBV6-5; j_call: TRBJ1-2; cdr3_aa: CASTRTPKGAGYTF
d_call: NA; v_call: TRBV30; j_call: TRBJ1-5; cdr3_aa: CAWSSSTAFGGMSNQPQHF
d_call: TRBD1; v_call: TRBV25-1; j_call: TRBJ2-4; cdr3_aa: CASSSTGGSSDIQYF
d_call: NA; v_call: TRBV5-6; j_call: NA; cdr3_aa: CASSLGYEQYF
d_call: NA; v_call: TRBV28; j_call: TRBJ2-5; cdr3_aa: CASSLAGSPETQYF
d_call: NA; v_call: TRBV29-1; j_call: TRBJ2-7; cdr3_aa: CSVVQSEQYF
d_call: NA; v_call: TRBV4-2; j_call: TRBJ2-7; cdr3_aa: CASSQDRDLYYEQYF
d_call: NA; v_call: TRBV30; j_call: TRBJ2-3; cdr3_aa: CAWSGVGTDTQYF
d_call: TRBD1; v_call: TRBV30; j_call: TRBJ1-2; cdr3_aa: CAWSWRQGVGLGYTF
d_call: NA; v_call: TRBV7-3; j_call: TRBJ1-2; cdr3_aa: CASSSPGADYGYTF
d_call: TRBD1; v_call: TRBV11-2; j_call: TRBJ2-5; cdr3_aa: CASSSGQVKETQYF
d_call: TRBD2; v_call: TRBV4-1; j_call: TRBJ2-3; cdr3_aa: CASSQDPRSGETDTQYF
d_call: NA; v_call: TRBV29-1; j_call: TRBJ2-7; cdr3_aa: CSGGADYEQYF
d_call: NA; v_call: TRBV25-1; j_call: TRBJ1-6; cdr3_aa: CASSESSTPFNSPLHF